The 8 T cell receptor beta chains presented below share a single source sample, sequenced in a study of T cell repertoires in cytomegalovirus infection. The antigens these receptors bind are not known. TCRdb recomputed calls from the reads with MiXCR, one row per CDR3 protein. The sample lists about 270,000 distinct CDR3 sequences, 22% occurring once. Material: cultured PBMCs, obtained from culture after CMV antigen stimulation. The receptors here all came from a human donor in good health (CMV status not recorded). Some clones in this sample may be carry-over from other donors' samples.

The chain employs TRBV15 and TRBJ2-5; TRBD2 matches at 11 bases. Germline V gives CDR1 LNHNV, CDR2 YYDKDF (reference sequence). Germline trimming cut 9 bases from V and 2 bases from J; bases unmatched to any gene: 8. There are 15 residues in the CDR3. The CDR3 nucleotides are TGTGCCACAGGGGGAACTAGCGGGAGACAAGAGACCCAGTACTTC. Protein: CATGGTSGRQETQYF.

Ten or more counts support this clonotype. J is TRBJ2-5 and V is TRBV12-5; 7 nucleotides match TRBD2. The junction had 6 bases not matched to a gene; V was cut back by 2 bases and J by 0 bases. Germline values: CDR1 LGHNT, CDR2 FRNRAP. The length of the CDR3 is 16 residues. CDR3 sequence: CASGLYAGAYQETQYF. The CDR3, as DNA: TGTGCTAGTGGTTTGTACGCGGGAGCGTACCAAGAGACCCAGTACTTC.

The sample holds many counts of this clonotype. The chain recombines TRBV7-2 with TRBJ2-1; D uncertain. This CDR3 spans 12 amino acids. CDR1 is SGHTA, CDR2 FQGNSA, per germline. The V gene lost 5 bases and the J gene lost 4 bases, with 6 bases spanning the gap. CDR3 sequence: CASSTTYNEQFF. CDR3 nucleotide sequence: TGTGCCAGCAGCACCACTTACAATGAGCAGTTCTTC.

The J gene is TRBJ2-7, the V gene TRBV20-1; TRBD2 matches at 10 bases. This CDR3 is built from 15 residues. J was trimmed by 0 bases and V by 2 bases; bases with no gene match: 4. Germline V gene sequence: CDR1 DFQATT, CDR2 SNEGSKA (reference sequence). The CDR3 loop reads CSARPAGGFSYEQYF. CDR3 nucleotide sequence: TGCAGTGCTAGACCAGCGGGAGGGTTCTCCTACGAGCAGTACTTC.

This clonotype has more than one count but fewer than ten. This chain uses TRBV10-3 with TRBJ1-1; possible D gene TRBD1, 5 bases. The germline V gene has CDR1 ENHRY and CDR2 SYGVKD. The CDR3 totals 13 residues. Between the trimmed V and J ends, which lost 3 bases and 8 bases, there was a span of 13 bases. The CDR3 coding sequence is TGTGCCATCAGTGATGGGCCGGGGGGAGAAGCTTTCTTT. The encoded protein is CAISDGPGGEAFF.

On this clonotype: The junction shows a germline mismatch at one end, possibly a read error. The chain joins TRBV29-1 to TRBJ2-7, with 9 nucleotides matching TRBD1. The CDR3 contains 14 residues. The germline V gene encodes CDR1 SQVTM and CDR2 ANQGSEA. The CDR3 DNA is TGCAGCCTTGACCGGGACAGGGACTCCTACGAGCAGTACTTC. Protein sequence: CSLDRDRDSYEQYF.

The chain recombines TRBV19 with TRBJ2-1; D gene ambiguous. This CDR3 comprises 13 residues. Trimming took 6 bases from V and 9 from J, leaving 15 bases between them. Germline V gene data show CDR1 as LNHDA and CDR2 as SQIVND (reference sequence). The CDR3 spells CASSHPLRGEQFF. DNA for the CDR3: TGTGCCAGTAGCCACCCCTTACGCGGTGAGCAGTTCTTC. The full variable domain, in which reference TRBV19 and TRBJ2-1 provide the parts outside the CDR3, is DGGITQSPKYLFRKEGQNVTLSCEQNLNHDAMYWYRQDPGQGLRLIYYSQIVNDFQKGDIAEGYSVSREKKESFPLTVTSAQKNPTAFYLCASSHPLRGEQFFGPGTRLTVL.

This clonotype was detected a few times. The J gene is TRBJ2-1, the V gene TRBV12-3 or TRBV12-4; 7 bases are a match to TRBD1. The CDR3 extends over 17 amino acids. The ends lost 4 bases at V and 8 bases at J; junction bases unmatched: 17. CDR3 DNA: TGTGCCAGCAGTTCCCCCGTATTGACAGGGTCGTGGGATGAGCAGTTCTTC. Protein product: CASSSPVLTGSWDEQFF.